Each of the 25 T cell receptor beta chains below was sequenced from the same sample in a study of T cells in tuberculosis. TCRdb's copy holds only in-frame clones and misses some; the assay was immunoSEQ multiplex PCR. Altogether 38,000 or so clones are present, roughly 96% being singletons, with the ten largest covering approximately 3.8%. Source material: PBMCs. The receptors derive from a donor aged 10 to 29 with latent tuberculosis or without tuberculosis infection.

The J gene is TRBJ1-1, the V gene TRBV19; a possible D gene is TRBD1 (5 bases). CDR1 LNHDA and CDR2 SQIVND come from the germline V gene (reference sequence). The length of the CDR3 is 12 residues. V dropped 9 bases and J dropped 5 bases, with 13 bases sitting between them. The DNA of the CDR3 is TGTGCCAGCGGGGGTTTCGGGACTGAAGCTTTCTTT. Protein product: CASGGFGTEAFF. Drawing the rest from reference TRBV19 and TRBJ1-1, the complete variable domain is DGGITQSPKYLFRKEGQNVTLSCEQNLNHDAMYWYRQDPGQGLRLIYYSQIVNDFQKGDIAEGYSVSREKKESFPLTVTSAQKNPTAFYLCASGGFGTEAFFGQGTRLTVV.

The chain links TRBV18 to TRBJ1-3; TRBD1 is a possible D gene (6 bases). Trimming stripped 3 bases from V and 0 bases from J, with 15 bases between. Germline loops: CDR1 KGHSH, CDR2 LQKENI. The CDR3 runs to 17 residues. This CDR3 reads CASSPRTATFSGNTIYF. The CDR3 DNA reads TGTGCCAGCTCACCCCGGACAGCTACTTTCTCTGGAAACACCATATATTTT. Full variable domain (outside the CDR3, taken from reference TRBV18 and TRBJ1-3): NAGVMQNPRHLVRRRGQEARLRCSPMKGHSHVYWYRQLPEEGLKFMVYLQKENIIDESGMPKERFSAEFPKEGPSILRIQQVVRGDSAAYFCASSPRTATFSGNTIYFGEGSWLTVV.

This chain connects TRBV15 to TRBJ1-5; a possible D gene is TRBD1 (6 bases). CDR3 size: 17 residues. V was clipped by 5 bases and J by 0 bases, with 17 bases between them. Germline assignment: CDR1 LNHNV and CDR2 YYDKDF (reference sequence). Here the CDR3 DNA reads TGTGCCACCAGCGATCCTTGGACAGATTATAGCAATCAGCCCCAGCATTTT. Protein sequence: CATSDPWTDYSNQPQHF.

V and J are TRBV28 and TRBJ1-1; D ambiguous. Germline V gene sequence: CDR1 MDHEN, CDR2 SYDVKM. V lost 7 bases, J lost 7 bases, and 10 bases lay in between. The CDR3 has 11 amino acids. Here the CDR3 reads CASKEGIEAFF. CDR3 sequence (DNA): TGTGCCAGCAAGGAGGGTATTGAAGCTTTCTTT.

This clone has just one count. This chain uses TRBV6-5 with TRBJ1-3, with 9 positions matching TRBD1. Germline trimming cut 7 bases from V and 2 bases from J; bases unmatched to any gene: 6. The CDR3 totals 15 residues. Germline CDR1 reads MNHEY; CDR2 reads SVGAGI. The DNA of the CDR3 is TGTGCCAGCACCTACAGGACAGGGGCTGGAAACACCATATATTTT. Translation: CASTYRTGAGNTIYF.

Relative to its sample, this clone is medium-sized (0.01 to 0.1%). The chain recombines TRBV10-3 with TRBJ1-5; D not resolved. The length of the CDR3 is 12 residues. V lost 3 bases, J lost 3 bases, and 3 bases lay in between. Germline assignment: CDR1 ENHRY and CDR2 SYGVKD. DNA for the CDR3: TGTGCCATCAGTGACAACAATCAGCCCCAGCATTTT. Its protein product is CAISDNNQPQHF.

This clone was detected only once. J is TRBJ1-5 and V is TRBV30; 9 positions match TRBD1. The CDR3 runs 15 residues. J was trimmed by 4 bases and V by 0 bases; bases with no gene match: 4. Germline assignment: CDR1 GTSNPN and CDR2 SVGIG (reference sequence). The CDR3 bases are TGTGCCTGGAGTGTAAGGACAGGGGTAAATCAGCCCCAGCATTTT. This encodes CAWSVRTGVNQPQHF.

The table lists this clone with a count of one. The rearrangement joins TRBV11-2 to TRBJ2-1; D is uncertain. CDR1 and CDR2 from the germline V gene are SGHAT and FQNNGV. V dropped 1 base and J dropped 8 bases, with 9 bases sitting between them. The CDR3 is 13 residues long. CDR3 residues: CASSLVSRDEQFF. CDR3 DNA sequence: TGTGCCAGCAGCTTAGTTAGCCGAGATGAGCAGTTCTTC. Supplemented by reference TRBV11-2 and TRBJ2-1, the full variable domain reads EAGVAQSPRYKIIEKRQSVAFWCNPISGHATLYWYQQILGQGPKLLIQFQNNGVVDDSQLPKDRFSAERLKGVDSTLKIQPAKLEDSAVYLCASSLVSRDEQFFGPGTRLTVL.

CDR3 in DNA: TGCAGCGCTGTTTTGCGAGGGCTTCCTGAAGCTTTCTTT. Residues: CSAVLRGLPEAFF. The genes are TRBV29-1 and TRBJ1-1; D unresolved. CDR1 SQVTM and CDR2 ANQGSEA come from the germline V gene. The CDR3 loop spans 13 amino acids. Trimming took 7 bases from V and 6 from J, leaving 18 bases between them.

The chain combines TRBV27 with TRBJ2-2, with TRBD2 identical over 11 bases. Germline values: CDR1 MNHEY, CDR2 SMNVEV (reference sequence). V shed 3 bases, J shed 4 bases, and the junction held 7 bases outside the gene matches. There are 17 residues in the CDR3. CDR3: CASSFSGLAGLTGELFF. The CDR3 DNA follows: TGTGCCAGCAGTTTTAGCGGACTAGCGGGCCTCACCGGGGAGCTGTTTTTT.

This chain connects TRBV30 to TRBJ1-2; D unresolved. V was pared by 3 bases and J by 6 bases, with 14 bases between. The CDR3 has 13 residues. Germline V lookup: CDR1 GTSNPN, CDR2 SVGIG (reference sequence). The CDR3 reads CAWSARVGDGYTF. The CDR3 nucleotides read TGTGCCTGGAGCGCCCGAGTGGGAGATGGCTACACCTTC.

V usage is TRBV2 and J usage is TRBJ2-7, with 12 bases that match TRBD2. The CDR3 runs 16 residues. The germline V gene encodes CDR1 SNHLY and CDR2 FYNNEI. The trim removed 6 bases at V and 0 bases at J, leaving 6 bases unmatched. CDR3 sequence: CASSRLAGESSYEQYF. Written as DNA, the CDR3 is TGTGCCAGCAGCAGACTAGCGGGGGAGAGCTCCTACGAGCAGTACTTC.

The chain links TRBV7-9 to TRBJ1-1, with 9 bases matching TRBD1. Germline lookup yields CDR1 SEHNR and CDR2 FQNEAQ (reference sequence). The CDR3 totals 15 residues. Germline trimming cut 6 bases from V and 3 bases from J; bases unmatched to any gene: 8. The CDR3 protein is CASRTQGQGYTEAFF. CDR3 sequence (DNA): TGTGCCAGCAGGACCCAAGGACAGGGGTACACTGAAGCTTTCTTT.

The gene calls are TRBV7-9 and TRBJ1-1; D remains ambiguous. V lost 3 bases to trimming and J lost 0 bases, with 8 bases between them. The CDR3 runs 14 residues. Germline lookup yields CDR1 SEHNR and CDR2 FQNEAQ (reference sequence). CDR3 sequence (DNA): TGTGCCAGCAGCTTTTCAGAGGTGAACACTGAAGCTTTCTTT. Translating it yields CASSFSEVNTEAFF.

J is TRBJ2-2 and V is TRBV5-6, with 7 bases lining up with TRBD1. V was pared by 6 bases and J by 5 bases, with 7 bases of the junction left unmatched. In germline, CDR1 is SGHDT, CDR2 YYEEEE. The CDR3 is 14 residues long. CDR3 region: CASKGGRLTGELFF. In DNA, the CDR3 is TGTGCCAGCAAAGGGGGCAGGTTGACCGGGGAGCTGTTTTTT.

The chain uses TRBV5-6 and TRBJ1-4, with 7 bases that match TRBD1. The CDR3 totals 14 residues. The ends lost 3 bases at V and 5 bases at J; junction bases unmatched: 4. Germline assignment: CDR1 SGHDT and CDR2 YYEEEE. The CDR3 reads CASSWRGQNEKLFF. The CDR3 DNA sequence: TGTGCCAGCAGCTGGAGGGGGCAAAATGAAAAACTGTTTTTT.

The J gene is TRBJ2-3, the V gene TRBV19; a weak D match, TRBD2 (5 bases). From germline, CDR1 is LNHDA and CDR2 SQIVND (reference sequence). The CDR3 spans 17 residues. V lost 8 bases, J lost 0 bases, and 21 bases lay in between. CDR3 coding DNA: TGTGCCAGTCAGACGGGGTTAGGTGCGGGTAGCACAGATACGCAGTATTTT. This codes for CASQTGLGAGSTDTQYF.

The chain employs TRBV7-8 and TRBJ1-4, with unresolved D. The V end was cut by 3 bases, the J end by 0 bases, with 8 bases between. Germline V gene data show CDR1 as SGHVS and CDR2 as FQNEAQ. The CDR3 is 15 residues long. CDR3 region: CASSLGDATNEKLFF. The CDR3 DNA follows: TGTGCCAGCAGCTTGGGAGATGCAACTAATGAAAAACTGTTTTTT.

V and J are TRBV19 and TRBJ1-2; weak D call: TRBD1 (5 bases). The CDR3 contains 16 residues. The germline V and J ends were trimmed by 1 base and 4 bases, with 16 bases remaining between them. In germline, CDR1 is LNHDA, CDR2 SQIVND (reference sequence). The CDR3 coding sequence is TGTGCCAGTAGTATAGCTGGCCGCCCGGGACTCTATGGCTACACCTTC. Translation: CASSIAGRPGLYGYTF.

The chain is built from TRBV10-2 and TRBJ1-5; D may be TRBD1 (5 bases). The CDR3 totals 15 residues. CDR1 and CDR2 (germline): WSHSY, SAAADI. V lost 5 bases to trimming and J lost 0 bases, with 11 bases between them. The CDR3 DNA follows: TGCGCCAGCAGTAGCGTCCAGGGTAGCAATCAGCCCCAGCATTTT. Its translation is CASSSVQGSNQPQHF.

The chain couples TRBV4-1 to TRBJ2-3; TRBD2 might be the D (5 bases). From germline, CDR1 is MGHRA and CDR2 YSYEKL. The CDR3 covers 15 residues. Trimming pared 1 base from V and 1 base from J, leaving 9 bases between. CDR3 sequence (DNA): TGCGCCAGCAGCCAAGTAGGACTGCGCACAGATACGCAGTATTTT. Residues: CASSQVGLRTDTQYF.

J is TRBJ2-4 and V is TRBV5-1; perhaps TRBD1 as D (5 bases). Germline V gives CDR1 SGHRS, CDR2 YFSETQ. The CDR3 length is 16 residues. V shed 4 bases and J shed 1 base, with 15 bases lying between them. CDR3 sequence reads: CASSPQGSSAKNIQYF. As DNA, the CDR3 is TGCGCCAGCAGCCCCCAGGGTAGTTCGGCCAAAAACATTCAGTACTTC. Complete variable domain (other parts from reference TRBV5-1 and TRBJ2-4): KAGVTQTPRYLIKTRGQQVTLSCSPISGHRSVSWYQQTPGQGLQFLFEYFSETQRNKGNFPGRFSGRQFSNSRSEMNVSTLELGDSALYLCASSPQGSSAKNIQYFGAGTRLSVL.

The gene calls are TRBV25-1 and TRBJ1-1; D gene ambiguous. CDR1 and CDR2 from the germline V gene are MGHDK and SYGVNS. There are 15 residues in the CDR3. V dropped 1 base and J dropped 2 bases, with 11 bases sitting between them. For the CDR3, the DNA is TGTGCCAGCAGTGAATCGGCGGGCTCAAACACTGAAGCTTTCTTT. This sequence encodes CASSESAGSNTEAFF.

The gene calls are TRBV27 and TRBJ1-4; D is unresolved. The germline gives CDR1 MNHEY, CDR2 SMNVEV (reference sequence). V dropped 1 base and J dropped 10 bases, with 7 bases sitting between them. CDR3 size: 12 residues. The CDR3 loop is CASSLYPGKLFF. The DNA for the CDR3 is TGTGCCAGCAGTTTATACCCCGGAAAACTGTTTTTT.

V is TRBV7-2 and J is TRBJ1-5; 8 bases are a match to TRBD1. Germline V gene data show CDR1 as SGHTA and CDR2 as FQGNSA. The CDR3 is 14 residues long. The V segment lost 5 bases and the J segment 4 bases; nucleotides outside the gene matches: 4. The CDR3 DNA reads TGTGCCAGCAGCCCGGGACAGGTTAATCAGCCCCAGCATTTT. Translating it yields CASSPGQVNQPQHF. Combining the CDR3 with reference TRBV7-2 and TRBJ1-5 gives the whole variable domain GAGVSQSPSNKVTEKGKDVELRCDPISGHTALYWYRQSLGQGLEFLIYFQGNSAPDKSGLPSDRFSAERTGGSVSTLTIQRTQQEDSAVYLCASSPGQVNQPQHFGDGTRLSIL.